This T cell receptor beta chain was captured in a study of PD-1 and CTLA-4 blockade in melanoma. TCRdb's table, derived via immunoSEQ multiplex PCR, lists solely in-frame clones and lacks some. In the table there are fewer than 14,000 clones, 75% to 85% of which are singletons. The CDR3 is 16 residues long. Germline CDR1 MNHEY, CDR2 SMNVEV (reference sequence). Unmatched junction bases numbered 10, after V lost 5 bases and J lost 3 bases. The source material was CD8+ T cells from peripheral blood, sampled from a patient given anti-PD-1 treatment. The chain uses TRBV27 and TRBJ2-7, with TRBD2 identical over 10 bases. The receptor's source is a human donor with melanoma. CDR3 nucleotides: TGTGCCAGCAGTCCCTCAGGAGCGGGAGGGCTCTACGAGCAGTACTTC. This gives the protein CASSPSGAGGLYEQYF.